This passage covers 30 T cell receptor beta chains from one sample sequenced in a study of vaccination effects on CD4 cells after COVID-19 (dated by TCRdb to the early 2020s). The receptor library was made with the immunoSEQ multiplex PCR assay. TCRdb carries this immuneACCESS record with in-frame sequences only. Its versions omit some clonotypes, under half of them owing to an unresolved V gene in the studies checked, with the rest unexplained. The sample profile shows roughly 24,000 clones; roughly two thirds of them were found once. Roughly 4.7% of the sample belongs to the ten largest clones. Their cognate antigens are unknown. In the ViraFEST assay, PBMC were stimulated with viral peptide pools, and TCR sequencing was then used to find antigen-specific CD4+ T cell clonotypes based on their expansion. After around 11 days of culture, CD4+ T cells were isolated with the EasySep CD4+ T cell isolation kit. The absence of prior SARS-CoV-2 infection in healthy vaccine recipients was confirmed by negative nucleocapsid antibodies before and after vaccination.

The specimen comprised CD4+ T cells from PBMCs cultured with SARS-CoV-2 spike peptides, sampled before COVID-19 vaccination. The sample's cell subset or site label, decoded: SARS-CoV-2 spike overlapping peptide pool stimulation. These receptor sequences come from a human donor who received a COVID-19 vaccine.

The V and J genes are TRBV5-1 and TRBJ1-1; D might be TRBD1 (5 bases). V lost 3 bases and J 1 base, leaving 7 bases between the germline ends. Germline CDR1 reads SGHRS; CDR2 reads YFSETQ. CDR3 size: 13 residues. CDR3 nucleotides: TGCGCCAGCAGCTGGGACGGGAACACTGAAGCTTTCTTT. This gives the protein CASSWDGNTEAFF.

CDR3 DNA: TGTGCCAGCAGCCAAGCCGGGACAGGGTACTCACCCCTCCACTTT. It translates to CASSQAGTGYSPLHF. The V call is TRBV14, the J call TRBJ1-6; 9 bases line up with TRBD1. Germline assignment: CDR1 SGHDN and CDR2 FVKESK. V dropped 1 base and J dropped 10; count of bases not matched to a gene: 5. This CDR3 contains 15 residues.

The V call is TRBV5-6, the J call TRBJ1-2; possible D gene TRBD1, 6 bases. This CDR3 is 17 amino acids long. Germline loops: CDR1 SGHDT, CDR2 YYEEEE. V was cut by 3 bases and J by 3 bases, with 21 bases left in between. In DNA form, the CDR3 reads TGTGCCAGCAGCTGGGAGTCGTGGGGGGCAATAGACTATGGCTACACCTTC. Its protein is CASSWESWGAIDYGYTF. Complete variable domain (other parts from reference TRBV5-6 and TRBJ1-2): DAGVTQSPTHLIKTRGQQVTLRCSPKSGHDTVSWYQQALGQGPQFIFQYYEEEERQRGNFPDRFSGHQFPNYSSELNVNALLLGDSALYLCASSWESWGAIDYGYTFGSGTRLTVV.

This sequence joins TRBV10-3 and TRBJ2-2; 7 nucleotides align to TRBD2. With 11 bases clipped from V and 4 bases from J, the junction kept 13 bases outside the gene matches. The CDR3 has 15 residues. Looked up from germline, CDR1 is ENHRY and CDR2 is SYGVKD. This CDR3 reads CAGAGTTDPTGELFF. In nucleotides, the CDR3 is TGTGCCGGCGCCGGGACTACAGACCCCACCGGGGAGCTGTTTTTT.

The J gene is TRBJ1-2, the V gene TRBV18, with a possible D match to TRBD1 (6 bases). Between the trimmed V and J ends, which lost 4 bases and 2 bases, there was a span of 14 bases. Germline lookup yields CDR1 KGHSH and CDR2 LQKENI. CDR3 length equals 15 residues. This CDR3 is CASSQGDGGNYGYTF. CDR3 sequence (DNA): TGTGCCAGCTCACAGGGGGATGGAGGGAACTATGGCTACACCTTC.

The chain recombines TRBV5-1 with TRBJ1-3; 8 bases map to TRBD1. This CDR3 spans 14 amino acids. Per germline, CDR1 SGHRS and CDR2 YFSETQ. With 5 bases clipped from V and 3 bases from J, the junction kept 4 bases outside the gene matches. In nucleotides, the CDR3 is TGCGCCAGCAGGTCCGGGACAGGTGGAAACACCATATATTTT. Translated: CASRSGTGGNTIYF. The whole variable domain, filled in from reference TRBV5-1 and TRBJ1-3, reads KAGVTQTPRYLIKTRGQQVTLSCSPISGHRSVSWYQQTPGQGLQFLFEYFSETQRNKGNFPGRFSGRQFSNSRSEMNVSTLELGDSALYLCASRSGTGGNTIYFGEGSWLTVV.

The rearrangement uses TRBV27 and TRBJ1-6, with D perhaps TRBD1 (5 bases). In germline, CDR1 is MNHEY, CDR2 SMNVEV (reference sequence). Trimming stripped 2 bases from V and 10 bases from J, with 12 bases between. The CDR3 spans 14 residues. This CDR3 reads CASSLGGRVSPLHF. Written as DNA, the CDR3 is TGTGCCAGCAGTTTAGGGGGGAGAGTATCACCCCTCCACTTT.

The chain recombines TRBV15 with TRBJ1-4; TRBD1 matches at 7 bases. Germline V gene lookup returns CDR1 LNHNV and CDR2 YYDKDF (reference sequence). V gave up 4 bases and J gave up 7 bases; unmatched junction bases: 12. The CDR3 is 16 residues long. DNA for the CDR3: TGTGCCACCAGCACCCGAGCGGGCAGGGGGAGTGAAAAACTGTTTTTT. Encoded protein: CATSTRAGRGSEKLFF.

The DNA of the CDR3 is TGTGCCAGCAGTTACTCGATCGCGGAGAATCAGCCCCAGCATTTT. Protein product: CASSYSIAENQPQHF. The chain has TRBV6-5 and TRBJ1-5; D is ambiguous. The V gene lost 0 bases and the J gene lost 4 bases, with 10 bases spanning the gap. Germline assignment: CDR1 MNHEY and CDR2 SVGAGI. This CDR3 comprises 15 residues.

The chain joins TRBV7-9 to TRBJ1-1, with a weak D call TRBD1 (6 bases). V dropped 8 bases and J dropped 8 bases, with 9 bases sitting between them. Per germline, CDR1 SEHNR and CDR2 FQNEAQ (reference sequence). The CDR3 runs to 10 residues. The CDR3, as DNA: TGTGCCAGCGGAGGGGGGGAAGCTTTCTTT. Encoded protein: CASGGGEAFF. Full variable domain (outside the CDR3, taken from reference TRBV7-9 and TRBJ1-1): DTGVSQNPRHKITKRGQNVTFRCDPISEHNRLYWYRQTLGQGPEFLTYFQNEAQLEKSRLLSDRFSAERPKGSFSTLEIQRTEQGDSAMYLCASGGGEAFFGQGTRLTVV.

The gene calls are TRBV29-1 and TRBJ1-1; D is uncertain. The CDR3 sequence is 12 residues long. V shed 7 bases and J shed 1 base, with 10 bases lying between them. CDR1 and CDR2 (germline): SQVTM, ANQGSEA. CDR3 coding DNA: TGCAGCGCCGGCCGGGGGAACACTGAAGCTTTCTTT. Residues: CSAGRGNTEAFF.

The genes are TRBV19 and TRBJ1-4; 9 bases map to TRBD1. CDR1 is LNHDA, CDR2 SQIVND, per germline (reference sequence). There are 18 residues in the CDR3. V lost 4 bases to trimming and J lost 4 bases; unmatched junction nucleotides: 13. The CDR3 nucleotides read TGTGCCAGTAGTAGGGGGACAACCGGGACAGGGAATAATGAAAAACTGTTTTTT. Translating gives CASSRGTTGTGNNEKLFF.

The rearrangement links TRBV29-1 to TRBJ1-2; D gene ambiguous. The V gene lost 1 base and the J gene lost 8 bases, with 11 bases spanning the gap. The CDR3 length is 12 residues. Germline values: CDR1 SQVTM, CDR2 ANQGSEA. This chain's CDR3 is CSVEGVEGGYTF. In DNA form, the CDR3 reads TGCAGCGTTGAAGGGGTCGAGGGCGGCTACACCTTC.

There are a few counts of this clone. DNA for the CDR3: TGTGCCAGCAGTTACTCGACCGCGACCAATGAGCAGTTCTTC. Residues: CASSYSTATNEQFF. The chain carries TRBV6-6 and TRBJ2-1; D is uncertain. Trimming removed 0 bases from V and 6 bases from J, with 9 bases in between. The germline V gene has CDR1 MNHNY and CDR2 SVGAGI (reference sequence). The CDR3 loop spans 14 amino acids.

J is TRBJ1-2 and V is TRBV14, with 9 bases that match TRBD1. The CDR3 consists of 12 residues. Germline lookup yields CDR1 SGHDN and CDR2 FVKESK. V dropped 5 bases and J dropped 5; count of bases not matched to a gene: 0. The CDR3 region has the DNA TGTGCCAGCAGCGGACAGGGGTATGGCTACACCTTC. As protein: CASSGQGYGYTF.

J is TRBJ1-2 and V is TRBV3-1 (or the pseudogene TRBV3-2); no firm D call. Trimming cost V 5 bases and J 6 bases, with 10 bases left between them. Germline loops: CDR1 LGHDT, CDR2 YNNKEL (reference sequence). This CDR3 is built from 12 residues. The CDR3 nucleotides read TGTGCCAGCAGCATAAAATACGATGGCTACACCTTC. This gives the protein CASSIKYDGYTF.

This sequence joins TRBV19 and TRBJ2-6, with D perhaps TRBD1 or TRBD2 (7 bases each). CDR1 is LNHDA and CDR2 is SQIVND in the germline V gene (reference sequence). This CDR3 has 18 residues. V lost 5 bases and J 0 bases, leaving 17 bases between the germline ends. The CDR3 nucleotides read TGTGCCAGTAGTGGGGGGGACAGCCGAGACTCTGGGGCCAACGTCCTGACTTTC. It is translated as CASSGGDSRDSGANVLTF.

The DNA of the CDR3 is TGTGCCAGCAGCGTAGGTCACCTAACTGAAGCTTTCTTT. This codes for CASSVGHLTEAFF. J is TRBJ1-1 and V is TRBV9; no reliable D call. From germline, CDR1 is SGDLS and CDR2 YYNGEE. The V end lost 0 bases, the J end lost 5 bases, and 8 bases lay between the germline ends. This CDR3 is built from 13 residues.

This rearrangement joins TRBV24-1 to TRBJ1-2, with no clear D. The CDR3 is made up of 13 amino acids. CDR1 is KGHDR, CDR2 SFDVKD, per germline. V was trimmed by 0 bases and J by 6 bases, leaving 7 bases between them. CDR3 DNA sequence: TGTGCCACCAGTGATTTGACAGCTAATGGCTACACCTTC. It codes for CATSDLTANGYTF.

This clone showed up just a few times. This rearrangement joins TRBV5-1 to TRBJ1-2; D is perhaps TRBD1 (5 bases). Trimming shortened V by 4 bases and J by 4 bases, and 20 bases separated the two germline ends. Germline CDR1 SGHRS, CDR2 YFSETQ. The CDR3 runs to 16 residues. The CDR3 DNA follows: TGCGCCAGCAGCGAACCCGCCAGGGACTCGGGCTATGGCTACACCTTC. Translating it yields CASSEPARDSGYGYTF.

V gene TRBV6-6 combines with J gene TRBJ1-3, with 8 bases lining up with TRBD1. After removal of 6 bases from V and 3 bases from J, the junction contained 10 bases not matched to a gene. Per germline, CDR1 MNHNY and CDR2 SVGAGI (reference sequence). The CDR3 is 16 residues long. In DNA, the CDR3 is TGTGCCAGCAGAGAGCGTCAGGGGGCGCTTGGAAACACCATATATTTT. It is translated as CASRERQGALGNTIYF.

The chain links TRBV3-1 (or the pseudogene TRBV3-2) to TRBJ2-3; tentatively, D is TRBD1 or TRBD2 (5 bases each). The CDR3 is made up of 15 amino acids. CDR1 is LGHDT, CDR2 YNNKEL, per germline (reference sequence). The V gene lost 3 bases and the J gene lost 5 bases, with 15 bases spanning the gap. As DNA, the CDR3 is TGTGCCAGCAGCCAGGACCTCCGGGACCTAGATACGCAGTATTTT. Amino acids: CASSQDLRDLDTQYF.

This rearrangement joins TRBV7-2 to TRBJ2-2, with 12 bases that match TRBD2. Germline V CDR1 and CDR2: SGHTA, FQGNSA. The CDR3 is 17 amino acids. With V trimmed by 5 bases and J by 4 bases, 8 bases remained unmatched. In nucleotides, the CDR3 is TGTGCCAGCAGCCCAGACGGACTAGCGGGGTTCACCGGGGAGCTGTTTTTT. This translates into CASSPDGLAGFTGELFF.

The chain uses TRBV6-5 and TRBJ2-5; 7 bases fit TRBD2. Germline V CDR1 and CDR2: MNHEY, SVGAGI. This CDR3 region has 16 residues. The junction had 5 bases not matched to a gene; V was cut back by 0 bases and J by 1 base. CDR3: CASSYSLASGQETQYF. As DNA, the CDR3 is TGTGCCAGCAGTTACTCCTTGGCTAGCGGCCAAGAGACCCAGTACTTC.

CDR3 sequence (DNA): TGCGCCAGCATGCTGACTATGAACACTGAAGCTTTCTTT. Encoded protein: CASMLTMNTEAFF. The chain couples TRBV10-1 to TRBJ1-1; D is ambiguous. Germline CDR1 WNHNN, CDR2 SYGVQD (reference sequence). V was clipped by 7 bases and J by 0 bases, with 9 bases between them. This CDR3 has 13 residues.

The chain has TRBV30 and TRBJ1-4; 8 bases map to TRBD1. J lost 5 bases, V lost 7 bases, and 12 bases had no gene match. The CDR3 is made up of 15 amino acids. Germline V lookup: CDR1 GTSNPN, CDR2 SVGIG (reference sequence). The CDR3: CAFTRGGQGNEKLFF. CDR3 coding DNA: TGTGCCTTTACTAGGGGAGGACAGGGCAATGAAAAACTGTTTTTT. Supplemented by reference TRBV30 and TRBJ1-4, the full variable domain reads SQTIHQWPATLVQPVGSPLSLECTVEGTSNPNLYWYRQAAGRGLQLLFYSVGIGQISSEVPQNLSASRPQDRQFILSSKKLLLSDSGFYLCAFTRGGQGNEKLFFGSGTQLSVL.

The chain employs TRBV11-3 and TRBJ2-3; D might be TRBD1 (5 bases). The CDR3 covers 16 residues. Germline CDR1 is SGHNT and CDR2 is YENEEA. The V gene lost 0 bases and the J gene lost 0 bases, with 10 bases spanning the gap. The CDR3 protein is CASSLEASGSTDTQYF. The DNA for the CDR3 is TGTGCCAGCAGCTTAGAGGCATCAGGGAGCACAGATACGCAGTATTTT.

The sample holds one count of this clone. The chain recombines TRBV11-2 with TRBJ2-5, with no clear D. V dropped 5 bases and J dropped 4 bases, with 11 bases sitting between them. CDR3 size: 13 residues. Looked up from germline, CDR1 is SGHAT and CDR2 is FQNNGV. CDR3 protein: CASSVPRRETQYF. The CDR3, as DNA: TGTGCCAGCAGCGTACCGAGGAGAGAGACCCAGTACTTC.

The gene calls are TRBV5-1 and TRBJ2-5; D might be TRBD1 (6 bases). V was pared by 3 bases and J by 5 bases, with 20 bases between. Per germline, CDR1 SGHRS and CDR2 YFSETQ. The CDR3 is 16 residues long. CDR3 sequence (DNA): TGCGCCAGCAGCTCCGGTCATGGGACAATGAGGGAGACCCAGTACTTC. It codes for CASSSGHGTMRETQYF.

The DNA for the CDR3 is TGTGCCAGCAGCTCCCGACAGGGGACTGAAGCTTTCTTT. This codes for CASSSRQGTEAFF. This chain links TRBV5-4 with TRBJ1-1; 8 nucleotides match TRBD1. This CDR3 has 13 amino acids. CDR1 SGHNT and CDR2 YYREEE come from the germline V gene (reference sequence). With 3 bases clipped from V and 5 bases from J, the junction kept 3 bases outside the gene matches.